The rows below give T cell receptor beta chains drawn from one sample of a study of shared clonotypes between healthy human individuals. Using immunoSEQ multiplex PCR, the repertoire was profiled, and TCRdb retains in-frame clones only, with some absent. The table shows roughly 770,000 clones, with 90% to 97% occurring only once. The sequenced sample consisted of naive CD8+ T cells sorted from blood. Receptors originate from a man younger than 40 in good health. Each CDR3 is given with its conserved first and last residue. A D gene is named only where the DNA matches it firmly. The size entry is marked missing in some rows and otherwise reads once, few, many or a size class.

cdr3_nt: TGTGCCAGCAGGGCGACAGGGGGAAGGGGCTATAGCAATCAGCCCCAGCATTTT
cdr3_aa: CASRATGGRGYSNQPQHF
v_call: TRBV5-6
d_call: TRBD1
cdr3_length: 18
j_call: TRBJ1-5
clone_size: -

cdr3_nt: TGTGCCAGCAGCTTCCCAGGGTTGGGGCACACTGAAGCTTTCTTT
cdr3_aa: CASSFPGLGHTEAFF
v_call: TRBV7-6
d_call: -
cdr3_length: 15
j_call: TRBJ1-1
clone_size: -

cdr3_nt: TGTGCCAGCAGTCCGGACAGGGGAGAGGGCACTGAAGCTTTCTTT
cdr3_aa: CASSPDRGEGTEAFF
v_call: TRBV2
d_call: TRBD1
cdr3_length: 15
j_call: TRBJ1-1
clone_size: -

cdr3_nt: TGTGCCAGCAGTGAGTCCGGGTCTAAGAAGGATCCCGAGCAGTACTTC
cdr3_aa: CASSESGSKKDPEQYF
v_call: TRBV2
d_call: -
cdr3_length: 16
j_call: TRBJ2-7
clone_size: -

cdr3_nt: TGTGCCAGCAGTATACAGGGTGGAGTCACAGATACGCAGTATTTT
cdr3_aa: CASSIQGGVTDTQYF
v_call: TRBV27
d_call: -
cdr3_length: 15
j_call: TRBJ2-3
clone_size: few

cdr3_nt: TGTGCCAGCAGCAAAGATAGCAATCAGCCCCAGCATTTT
cdr3_aa: CASSKDSNQPQHF
v_call: TRBV7-9
d_call: -
cdr3_length: 13
j_call: TRBJ1-5
clone_size: -

cdr3_nt: TGCAGCGTGATCGGGAGCTCCTACAATGAGCAGTTCTTC
cdr3_aa: CSVIGSSYNEQFF
v_call: TRBV29-1
d_call: -
cdr3_length: 13
j_call: TRBJ2-1
clone_size: once

cdr3_nt: TGTGCCAGTAGTATAGGAGGGGGCTATGGCTACACCTTC
cdr3_aa: CASSIGGGYGYTF
v_call: TRBV19
d_call: -
cdr3_length: 13
j_call: TRBJ1-2
clone_size: -

cdr3_nt: TGTGCCAGCAGCAAGGGGACAGCCGGGGAGGGGCTGATTTCGACCCAGCATTTT
cdr3_aa: CASSKGTAGEGLISTQHF
v_call: TRBV21-1
d_call: -
cdr3_length: 18
j_call: TRBJ1-5
clone_size: -

cdr3_nt: TGCAGCGTTGCCGGGACTAGCGGGAGCTCCTACAATGAGCAGTTCTTC
cdr3_aa: CSVAGTSGSSYNEQFF
v_call: TRBV29-1
d_call: TRBD2
cdr3_length: 16
j_call: TRBJ2-1
clone_size: once

cdr3_nt: TGTGCCAGCAGCCAAGAAGTCCTCGAGACAGCTGACAATGAGCAGTTCTTC
cdr3_aa: CASSQEVLETADNEQFF
v_call: TRBV14
d_call: -
cdr3_length: 17
j_call: TRBJ2-1
clone_size: -

cdr3_nt: TGTGCCAGCAGCCCAGGGGCGGGAGGGCCGTTGAATACGCAGTATTTT
cdr3_aa: CASSPGAGGPLNTQYF
v_call: TRBV7-8
d_call: TRBD2
cdr3_length: 16
j_call: TRBJ2-3
clone_size: -

cdr3_nt: TGTGCCAGCAGCCTCGCCAGGGGACAAAGAGAGTACGAGCAGTACTTC
cdr3_aa: CASSLARGQREYEQYF
v_call: TRBV7-8
d_call: -
cdr3_length: 16
j_call: TRBJ2-7
clone_size: -

cdr3_nt: TGTGCCAGCAGCGTAGGGTGGGGGGCGAATGAGCAGTTCTTC
cdr3_aa: CASSVGWGANEQFF
v_call: TRBV9
d_call: -
cdr3_length: 14
j_call: TRBJ2-1
clone_size: -

cdr3_nt: TGCGCCAGCAGCCCAGAGGGGGATCAGCCCCAGCATTTT
cdr3_aa: CASSPEGDQPQHF
v_call: TRBV4-1
d_call: -
cdr3_length: 13
j_call: TRBJ1-5
clone_size: -

cdr3_nt: TGTGCCAGCAGTTGGGGACAGGGTTCCGACGAGCAGTACTTC
cdr3_aa: CASSWGQGSDEQYF
v_call: TRBV6-6
d_call: TRBD1
cdr3_length: 14
j_call: TRBJ2-7
clone_size: few

cdr3_nt: TGCGCCAGCAGCCAGATCTCTGGAAACACCATATATTTT
cdr3_aa: CASSQISGNTIYF
v_call: TRBV4-1
d_call: -
cdr3_length: 13
j_call: TRBJ1-3
clone_size: -

cdr3_nt: TGTGCCAGCAGCTTACCGACTAGCGGAGGTCGGAATGAGCAGTTCTTC
cdr3_aa: CASSLPTSGGRNEQFF
v_call: TRBV7-9
d_call: TRBD2
cdr3_length: 16
j_call: TRBJ2-1
clone_size: -

cdr3_nt: TGTGCCAGCAGCTTGTTGGCAGGCTCGAACACTGAAGCTTTCTTT
cdr3_aa: CASSLLAGSNTEAFF
v_call: TRBV5-4
d_call: -
cdr3_length: 15
j_call: TRBJ1-1
clone_size: -

cdr3_nt: TGCGCCAGCAGCCAAGACGGCAGGGGTTCTGAAAAACTGTTTTTT
cdr3_aa: CASSQDGRGSEKLFF
v_call: TRBV4-3
d_call: -
cdr3_length: 15
j_call: TRBJ1-4
clone_size: -

cdr3_nt: TGTGCCAGCAGTGAATACGGGAAGGGGACCCAGTACTTC
cdr3_aa: CASSEYGKGTQYF
v_call: TRBV25-1
d_call: -
cdr3_length: 13
j_call: TRBJ2-5
clone_size: -

cdr3_nt: TGCAGCGTTGAGGGGACAGGGAGGTACGAGCAGTACTTC
cdr3_aa: CSVEGTGRYEQYF
v_call: TRBV29-1
d_call: TRBD1
cdr3_length: 13
j_call: TRBJ2-7
clone_size: -

cdr3_nt: TGTGCCAGCAGCGCAAGGGAAGGGACAGGGGTGTACGAGCAGTACTTC
cdr3_aa: CASSAREGTGVYEQYF
v_call: TRBV7-9
d_call: TRBD1
cdr3_length: 16
j_call: TRBJ2-7
clone_size: -

cdr3_nt: TGTGCCAGCAGCTCCTCAGGTTCGCATGGCTACACCTTC
cdr3_aa: CASSSSGSHGYTF
v_call: TRBV11-2
d_call: -
cdr3_length: 13
j_call: TRBJ1-2
clone_size: -

cdr3_nt: TGCGCCAGCAGCTTTCGCGACGGGGACTACGAGCAGTACTTC
cdr3_aa: CASSFRDGDYEQYF
v_call: TRBV4-1
d_call: -
cdr3_length: 14
j_call: TRBJ2-7
clone_size: -

cdr3_nt: TGTGCCAGCAGCCAAGATAGGATGAACACTGAAGCTTTCTTT
cdr3_aa: CASSQDRMNTEAFF
v_call: TRBV28
d_call: -
cdr3_length: 14
j_call: TRBJ1-1
clone_size: -

cdr3_nt: TGTGCCAGCAGCGTAGCCACAGATACGCAGTATTTT
cdr3_aa: CASSVATDTQYF
v_call: TRBV9
d_call: -
cdr3_length: 12
j_call: TRBJ2-3
clone_size: -

cdr3_nt: TGTGCCACCAGCCCCTCAAGGAATCAGCCCCAGCATTTT
cdr3_aa: CATSPSRNQPQHF
v_call: TRBV15
d_call: -
cdr3_length: 13
j_call: TRBJ1-5
clone_size: -

cdr3_nt: TGTGCCAGCAGCTTCGCAGGGGCGGAAGAGACCCAGTACTTC
cdr3_aa: CASSFAGAEETQYF
v_call: TRBV7-9
d_call: -
cdr3_length: 14
j_call: TRBJ2-5
clone_size: -

cdr3_nt: TGTGCCAGCAGTTTGGGGGTTGGAGAGACCCAGTACTTC
cdr3_aa: CASSLGVGETQYF
v_call: TRBV7-9
d_call: -
cdr3_length: 13
j_call: TRBJ2-5
clone_size: -

cdr3_nt: TGTGCCAGCAAGCGGGCTAGCGGGAGCTACGAGCAGTACTTC
cdr3_aa: CASKRASGSYEQYF
v_call: TRBV9
d_call: TRBD2
cdr3_length: 14
j_call: TRBJ2-7
clone_size: -

cdr3_nt: TGTGCCAGCAGTGAAATTCAGGGGGAAGTCGGGCAGTACTTC
cdr3_aa: CASSEIQGEVGQYF
v_call: TRBV6-1
d_call: TRBD1
cdr3_length: 14
j_call: TRBJ2-7
clone_size: -

cdr3_nt: TGTGCCAGCAGCGACGGACCGCGGACCTCCTACGAGCAGTACTTC
cdr3_aa: CASSDGPRTSYEQYF
v_call: TRBV7-9
d_call: -
cdr3_length: 15
j_call: TRBJ2-7
clone_size: once

cdr3_nt: TGTGCCATCAGGAGTAGCGGGAGTGGCCCAGATACGCAGTATTTT
cdr3_aa: CAIRSSGSGPDTQYF
v_call: TRBV10-3
d_call: TRBD2
cdr3_length: 15
j_call: TRBJ2-3
clone_size: -

cdr3_nt: TGTGCCAGTAAAGGGCGTACACCCCAAGAGACCCAGTACTTC
cdr3_aa: CASKGRTPQETQYF
v_call: TRBV6-5
d_call: -
cdr3_length: 14
j_call: TRBJ2-5
clone_size: -

cdr3_nt: TGCGCCAGCAGCGCAGGGGTGAACTACGAGCAGTACTTC
cdr3_aa: CASSAGVNYEQYF
v_call: TRBV4-1
d_call: -
cdr3_length: 13
j_call: TRBJ2-7
clone_size: once

cdr3_nt: TGTGCCAGCAGCAACTACGATAGCAATCAGCCCCAGCATTTT
cdr3_aa: CASSNYDSNQPQHF
v_call: TRBV28
d_call: -
cdr3_length: 14
j_call: TRBJ1-5
clone_size: -

cdr3_nt: TGTGCCAGCAGCTTGGGTGACAGGCCCGAGCAGTACTTC
cdr3_aa: CASSLGDRPEQYF
v_call: TRBV5-4
d_call: -
cdr3_length: 13
j_call: TRBJ2-7
clone_size: -

cdr3_nt: TGTGCCAGCAGCTTGGACAGTTCCTACGAGCAGTACTTC
cdr3_aa: CASSLDSSYEQYF
v_call: TRBV11-2
d_call: -
cdr3_length: 13
j_call: TRBJ2-7
clone_size: -

cdr3_nt: TGCAGCGTTGGTCCGGGAAATCGCGGGGAGCTGTTTTTT
cdr3_aa: CSVGPGNRGELFF
v_call: TRBV29-1
d_call: -
cdr3_length: 13
j_call: TRBJ2-2
clone_size: -